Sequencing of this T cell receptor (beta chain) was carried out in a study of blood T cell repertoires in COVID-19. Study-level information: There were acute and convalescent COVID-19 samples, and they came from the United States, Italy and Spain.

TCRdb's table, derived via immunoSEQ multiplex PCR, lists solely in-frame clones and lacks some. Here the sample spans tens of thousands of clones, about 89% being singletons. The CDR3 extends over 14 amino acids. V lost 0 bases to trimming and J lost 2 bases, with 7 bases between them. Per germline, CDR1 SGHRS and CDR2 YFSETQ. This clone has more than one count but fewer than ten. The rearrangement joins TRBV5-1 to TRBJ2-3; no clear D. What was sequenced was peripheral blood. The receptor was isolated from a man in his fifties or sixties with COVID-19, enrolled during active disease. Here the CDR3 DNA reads TGCGCCAGCAGCTTGGTTCAGTACACAGATACGCAGTATTTT. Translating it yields CASSLVQYTDTQYF.